This entry is about one T cell receptor beta chain. V was shortened by 5 bases and J by 1 base, with 11 bases between the two germline ends. Germline CDR1 and CDR2: SEHNR and FQNEAQ (reference sequence). CDR3 size: 14 residues. This sample stems from a study of blood T cell repertoires in COVID-19. Study information: Acute and convalescent COVID-19 samples came from the United States, Italy and Spain. T cells, B-cell-depleted T cells, or PBMCs provided the cDNA or gDNA that served as material.

Authors' methods: Cell counts per sample came from amplifying reference gene primers. Sequencing was performed with immunoSEQ multiplex PCR; in TCRdb, only in-frame clones are kept and a portion is missing. V and J calls and clone size come straight from that table; D and trimming were deduced from the DNA. Of fewer than 350,000 clones in the sample, about 86% were seen once. This chain links TRBV7-9 with TRBJ1-1; the D gene is possibly TRBD1 (6 bases). The sequence was collected from a woman in her 30s who had recovered from COVID-19. Material for sequencing was peripheral blood. DNA of the CDR3: TGTGCCAGCAGCCAAACAGGGACGAACACTGAAGCTTTCTTT. Its protein is CASSQTGTNTEAFF.